This TCR beta chain appears in the sequencing data of a study of blood T cell repertoires in COVID-19. TCRdb keeps only in-frame clones here, not all; method: immunoSEQ multiplex PCR. The sample lists some 100,000 clones, 88% occurring once. There are 16 residues in the CDR3. V shed 0 bases and J shed 6 bases, with 16 bases lying between them. The germline V gene encodes CDR1 SGDLS and CDR2 YYNGEE. The sequencing input was peripheral blood. The rearrangement links TRBV9 to TRBJ2-1; tentatively, D is TRBD2 (5 bases). This TCR was recovered from a woman aged 70-85 years with acute or convalescent COVID-19. Written as DNA, the CDR3 is TGTGCCAGCAGCGTAGATAGCCCCCTACTAGGCAATGAGCAGTTCTTC. Its translation is CASSVDSPLLGNEQFF.